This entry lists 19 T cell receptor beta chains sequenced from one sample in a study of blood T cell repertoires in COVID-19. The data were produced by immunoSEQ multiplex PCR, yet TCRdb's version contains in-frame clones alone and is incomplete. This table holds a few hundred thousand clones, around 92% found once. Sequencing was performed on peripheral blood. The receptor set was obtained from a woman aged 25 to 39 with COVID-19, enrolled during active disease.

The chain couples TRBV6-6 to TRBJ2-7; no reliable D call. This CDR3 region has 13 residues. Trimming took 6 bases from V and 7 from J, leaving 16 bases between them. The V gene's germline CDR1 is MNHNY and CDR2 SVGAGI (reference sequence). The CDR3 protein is CASRYGSYGEQYV. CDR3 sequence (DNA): TGTGCCAGCAGATACGGGTCCTACGGGGAGCAGTACGTC.

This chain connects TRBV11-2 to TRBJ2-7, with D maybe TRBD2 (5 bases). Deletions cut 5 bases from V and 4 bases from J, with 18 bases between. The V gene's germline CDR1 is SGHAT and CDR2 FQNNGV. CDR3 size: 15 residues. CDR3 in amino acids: CASSTSGFGLYEQYF. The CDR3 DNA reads TGTGCCAGCAGCACTAGTGGTTTTGGGCTTTACGAGCAGTACTTC.

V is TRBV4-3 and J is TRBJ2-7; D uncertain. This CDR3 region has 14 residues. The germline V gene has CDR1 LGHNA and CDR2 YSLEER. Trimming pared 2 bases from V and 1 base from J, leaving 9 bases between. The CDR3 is CASSQTPQSYEQYF. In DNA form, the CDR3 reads TGCGCCAGCAGCCAAACTCCTCAATCCTACGAGCAGTACTTC.

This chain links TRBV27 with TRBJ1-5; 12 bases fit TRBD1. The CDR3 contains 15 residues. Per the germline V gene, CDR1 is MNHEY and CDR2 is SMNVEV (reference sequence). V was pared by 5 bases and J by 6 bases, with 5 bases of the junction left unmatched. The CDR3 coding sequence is TGTGCCAGCAGTCAAGGGACAGGGGGCCGTCAGCCCCAGCATTTT. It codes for CASSQGTGGRQPQHF.

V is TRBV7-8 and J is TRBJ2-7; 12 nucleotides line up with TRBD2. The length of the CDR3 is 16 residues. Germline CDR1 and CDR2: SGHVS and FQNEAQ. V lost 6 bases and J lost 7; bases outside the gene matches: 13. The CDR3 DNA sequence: TGTGCCAGCAGATATGGACTAGCGGGGCCCCCCGAGGAGCAGTACTTC. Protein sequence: CASRYGLAGPPEEQYF.

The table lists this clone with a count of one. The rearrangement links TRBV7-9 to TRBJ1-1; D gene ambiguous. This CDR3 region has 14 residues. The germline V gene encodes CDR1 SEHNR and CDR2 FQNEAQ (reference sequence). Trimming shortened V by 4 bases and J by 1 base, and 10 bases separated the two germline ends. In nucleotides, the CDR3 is TGTGCCAGCAGCTGGGCCCTGGGGAACACTGAAGCTTTCTTT. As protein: CASSWALGNTEAFF.

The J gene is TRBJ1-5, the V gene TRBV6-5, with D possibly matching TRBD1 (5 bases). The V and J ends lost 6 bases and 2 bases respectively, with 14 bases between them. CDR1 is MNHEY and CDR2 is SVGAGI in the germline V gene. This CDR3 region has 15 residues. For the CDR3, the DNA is TGTGCCAGCAGCCCAGGGATTTTGGGCAATCAGCCCCAGCATTTT. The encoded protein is CASSPGILGNQPQHF.

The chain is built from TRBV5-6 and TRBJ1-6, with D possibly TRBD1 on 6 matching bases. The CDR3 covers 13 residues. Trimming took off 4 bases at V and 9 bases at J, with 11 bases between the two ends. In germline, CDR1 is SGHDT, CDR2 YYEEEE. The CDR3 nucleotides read TGTGCCAGCAGCCAGTGGGGGCTTTCACCCCTCCACTTT. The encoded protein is CASSQWGLSPLHF.

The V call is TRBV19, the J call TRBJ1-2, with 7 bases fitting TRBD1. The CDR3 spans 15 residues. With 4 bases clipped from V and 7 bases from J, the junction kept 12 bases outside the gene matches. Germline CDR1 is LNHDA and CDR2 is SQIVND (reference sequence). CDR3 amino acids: CASSTPTGLPGGYTF. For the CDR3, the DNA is TGTGCCAGTAGTACTCCGACAGGGCTCCCGGGTGGCTACACCTTC. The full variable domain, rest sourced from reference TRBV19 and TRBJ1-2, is DGGITQSPKYLFRKEGQNVTLSCEQNLNHDAMYWYRQDPGQGLRLIYYSQIVNDFQKGDIAEGYSVSREKKESFPLTVTSAQKNPTAFYLCASSTPTGLPGGYTFGSGTRLTVV.

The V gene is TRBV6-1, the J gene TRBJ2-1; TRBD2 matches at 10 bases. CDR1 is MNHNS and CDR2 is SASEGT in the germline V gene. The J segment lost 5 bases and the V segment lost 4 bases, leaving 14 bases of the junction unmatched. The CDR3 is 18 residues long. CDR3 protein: CASSGWAASGGRDNEQFF. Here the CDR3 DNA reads TGTGCCAGCAGTGGGTGGGCGGCTAGCGGGGGTCGGGACAATGAGCAGTTCTTC.

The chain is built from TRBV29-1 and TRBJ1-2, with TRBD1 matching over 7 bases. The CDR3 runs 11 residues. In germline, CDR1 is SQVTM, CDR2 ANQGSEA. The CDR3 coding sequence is TGCAGTGGTGGGACAGTAAGTGGCTACACCTTC. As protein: CSGGTVSGYTF.

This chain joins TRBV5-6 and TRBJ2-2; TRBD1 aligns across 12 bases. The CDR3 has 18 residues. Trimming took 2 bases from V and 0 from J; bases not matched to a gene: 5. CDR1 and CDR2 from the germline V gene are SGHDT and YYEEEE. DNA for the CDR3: TGTGCCAGCAGCTTTAGGGACAGGGGGCCTTCGAACACCGGGGAGCTGTTTTTT. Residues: CASSFRDRGPSNTGELFF.

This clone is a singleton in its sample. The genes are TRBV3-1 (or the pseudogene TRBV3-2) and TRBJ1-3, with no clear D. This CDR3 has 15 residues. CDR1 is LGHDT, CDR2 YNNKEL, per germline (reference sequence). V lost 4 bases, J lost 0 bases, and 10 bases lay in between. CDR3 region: CASSRQGSSGNTIYF. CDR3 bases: TGTGCCAGCAGCCGCCAAGGGAGCTCTGGAAACACCATATATTTT.

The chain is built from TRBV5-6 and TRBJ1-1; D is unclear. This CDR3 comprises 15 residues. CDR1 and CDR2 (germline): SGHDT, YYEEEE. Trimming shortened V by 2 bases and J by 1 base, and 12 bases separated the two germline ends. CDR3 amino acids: CASSFGPAGNTEAFF. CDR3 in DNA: TGTGCCAGCAGCTTCGGTCCCGCGGGGAACACTGAAGCTTTCTTT.

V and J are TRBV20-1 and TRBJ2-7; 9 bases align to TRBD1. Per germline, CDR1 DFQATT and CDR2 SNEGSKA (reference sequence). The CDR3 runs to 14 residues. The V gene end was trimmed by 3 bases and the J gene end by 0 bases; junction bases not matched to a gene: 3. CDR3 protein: CSASRTGDSYEQYF. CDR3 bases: TGCAGTGCTAGTCGGACAGGGGACTCCTACGAGCAGTACTTC.

For the CDR3, the DNA is TGTGCCAGCAGCTTAGCCCGGGGAAACGAGCAGTACTTC. Its protein is CASSLARGNEQYF. V is TRBV7-2 and J is TRBJ2-7, with D perhaps TRBD2 (5 bases). This CDR3 is built from 13 residues. Germline CDR1 is SGHTA and CDR2 is FQGNSA. Trimming shortened V by 0 bases and J by 5 bases, and 8 bases separated the two germline ends. Combining the CDR3 with reference TRBV7-2 and TRBJ2-7 gives the whole variable domain GAGVSQSPSNKVTEKGKDVELRCDPISGHTALYWYRQSLGQGLEFLIYFQGNSAPDKSGLPSDRFSAERTGGSVSTLTIQRTQQEDSAVYLCASSLARGNEQYFGPGTRLTVT.

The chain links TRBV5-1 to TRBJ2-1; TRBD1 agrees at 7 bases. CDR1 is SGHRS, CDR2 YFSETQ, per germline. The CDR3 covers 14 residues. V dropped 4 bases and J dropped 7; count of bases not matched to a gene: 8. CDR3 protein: CASSGSGGQNEQFF. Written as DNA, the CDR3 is TGCGCCAGCAGCGGGTCAGGGGGTCAGAATGAGCAGTTCTTC.

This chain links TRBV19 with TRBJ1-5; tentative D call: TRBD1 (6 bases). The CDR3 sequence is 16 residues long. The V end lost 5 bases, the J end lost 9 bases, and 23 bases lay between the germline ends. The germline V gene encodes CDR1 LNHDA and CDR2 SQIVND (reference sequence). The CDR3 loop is CASSPPPRQVLRPQHF. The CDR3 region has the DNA TGTGCCAGTAGTCCCCCTCCTAGACAGGTTCTTAGGCCCCAGCATTTT.

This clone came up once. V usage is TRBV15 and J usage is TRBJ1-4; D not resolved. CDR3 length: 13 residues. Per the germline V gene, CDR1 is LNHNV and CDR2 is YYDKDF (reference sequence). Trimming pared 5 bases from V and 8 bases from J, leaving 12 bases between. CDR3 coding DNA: TGTGCCACCAGCCTACGGTCACGCGAAAAACTGTTTTTT. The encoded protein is CATSLRSREKLFF.